This T cell receptor (beta chain) derives from a study of Ad26.COV2.S vaccination and SARS-CoV-2 variants. The assay was immunoSEQ multiplex PCR, and TCRdb's table has in-frame clones only and misses some. In the table there are approximately 400,000 clones, roughly 94% of which are singletons. Study-level findings and limits: Placebo and vaccine recipients had non-spike TCR breadth that was similar. Reported post-vaccination CD8+ and CD4+ T cell responses to spike showed substantial breadth.

Points on this clone: Its antigen is not known.

This clonotype was sampled from a human donor who had recovered from COVID-19. The input for sequencing was peripheral blood, taken after recovery from COVID-19.

CDR3 in amino acids: CATSDLVGQGYTEAFF. CDR3 DNA sequence: TGTGCCACCAGTGATTTGGTGGGACAGGGCTACACTGAAGCTTTCTTT. This chain links TRBV24-1 with TRBJ1-1; 9 nucleotides match TRBD1. The germline V gene has CDR1 KGHDR and CDR2 SFDVKD. This CDR3 has 16 residues. With V trimmed by 0 bases and J by 3 bases, 4 bases remained unmatched.